Below, 16 T cell receptor beta chains from the same sample are listed, as sequenced in a study of shared clonotypes between healthy human individuals. Profiling relied on immunoSEQ multiplex PCR, and the TCRdb table lists in-frame clones only, not all of them. The top ten hold roughly 12% of the sample, which has some 480,000 clones, roughly 78% seen once. Sequenced: PBMCs. The receptors come from a woman between 40 and 50 years old in good health. Some clones in this sample may be carry-over from other donors' samples.

The chain combines TRBV10-1 with TRBJ2-7; the D gene is possibly TRBD1 (5 bases). The germline V and J ends were trimmed by 4 bases and 5 bases, with 12 bases remaining between them. Per the germline V gene, CDR1 is WNHNN and CDR2 is SYGVQD (reference sequence). The CDR3 sequence is 13 residues long. Here the CDR3 DNA reads TGCGCCAGCAGTGTTCTACAAGGGGACGAGCAGTACTTC. It is translated as CASSVLQGDEQYF.

V gene TRBV6-5 combines with J gene TRBJ1-1, with 10 bases fitting TRBD1. Germline V gene data show CDR1 as MNHEY and CDR2 as SVGAGI. This CDR3 region has 13 residues. Trimming at V came to 6 bases and at J to 10 bases, leaving 8 bases not matched to a gene. The CDR3, as DNA: TGTGCCAGCAGAGTGCAGTGGACAGGGGGAGCTTTCTTT. The encoded protein is CASRVQWTGGAFF.

J is TRBJ2-4 and V is TRBV7-2, with D tentatively TRBD1 or TRBD2 (6 bases each). The CDR3 consists of 12 residues. The germline V gene has CDR1 SGHTA and CDR2 FQGNSA. Trimming stripped 5 bases from V and 11 bases from J, with 13 bases between. CDR3 bases: TGTGCCAGCAGCAACACAGGGACTTTTCAGTACTTC. Its translation is CASSNTGTFQYF.

The CDR3 is CASSQAGGTQYF. The CDR3 DNA sequence: TGTGCCAGCAGCCAAGCCGGGGGTACGCAGTATTTT. The chain links TRBV4-2 to TRBJ2-3; D is perhaps TRBD2 (6 bases). The CDR3 is 12 residues long. Looked up from germline, CDR1 is LGHNA and CDR2 is YNFKEQ. V was shortened by 1 base and J by 8 bases, with 7 bases between the two germline ends.

The sample holds a few counts of this clone. The V and J genes are TRBV7-3 and TRBJ2-2, with 9 bases lining up with TRBD2. The germline V gene has CDR1 SGHTA and CDR2 FQGTGA. The CDR3 spans 14 residues. Trimming took 5 bases from V and 6 from J; bases not matched to a gene: 4. The CDR3 DNA reads as TGTGCCAGCAGCCGGGGACTAGCATCCGGGGAGCTGTTTTTT. This translates into CASSRGLASGELFF.

A word on this clone: Other nucleotide sequences in the sample specify the same CDR3. The gene calls are TRBV28 and TRBJ1-5; the D is unclear. Per germline, CDR1 MDHEN and CDR2 SYDVKM. The CDR3 loop spans 15 amino acids. With 6 bases removed from V and 3 bases from J, the gap between germline ends came to 15 bases. The CDR3 bases are TGTGCCAGCAGCCGACCCCCAGGTAACAATCAGCCCCAGCATTTT. It codes for CASSRPPGNNQPQHF.

This clone was detected once. The V call is TRBV18, the J call TRBJ1-4; D is undetermined. The germline V gene has CDR1 KGHSH and CDR2 LQKENI. The V and J ends lost 6 bases and 0 bases respectively, with 8 bases between them. The CDR3 is made up of 14 amino acids. The CDR3 protein is CASSGAPTNEKLFF. The CDR3 nucleotides read TGTGCCAGCTCGGGTGCACCAACTAATGAAAAACTGTTTTTT.

Worth noting for this clone: The same CDR3 is also encoded by other DNA sequences in this sample. The CDR3 spells CASSRTSNQPQHF. CDR3 sequence (DNA): TGTGCCAGCAGTCGTACAAGCAATCAGCCCCAGCATTTT. The gene calls are TRBV6-5 and TRBJ1-5; the D is unclear. CDR1 is MNHEY, CDR2 SVGAGI, per germline. Deletions cut 5 bases from V and 1 base from J, with 6 bases between. This CDR3 is built from 13 residues.

The chain carries TRBV5-4 and TRBJ2-7, with a possible D match to TRBD2 (5 bases). CDR1 and CDR2 (germline): SGHNT, YYREEE (reference sequence). Trimming shortened V by 2 bases and J by 0 bases, and 12 bases separated the two germline ends. CDR3 size: 15 residues. In DNA, the CDR3 is TGTGCCAGCAGCTTAACTACCGGGGTCTCCTACGAGCAGTACTTC. It specifies CASSLTTGVSYEQYF.

The sample holds one count of this clone. The chain employs TRBV5-1 and TRBJ2-1; maybe TRBD2 (5 bases). The CDR3 is 15 residues long. CDR1 is SGHRS and CDR2 is YFSETQ in the germline V gene. The ends were cut back, 0 bases at V and 9 bases at J, with 16 bases in the middle. The CDR3 DNA reads TGCGCCAGCAGCTTGGACAGTGGAACACGGGGTGAGCAGTTCTTC. It codes for CASSLDSGTRGEQFF.

The CDR3 DNA reads TGTGCCAGCAGCTCACGACGGGGGGTTAATGAAAAACTGTTTTTT. It encodes CASSSRRGVNEKLFF. J is TRBJ1-4 and V is TRBV6-5, with D possibly being TRBD1 (5 bases). The ends were cut back, 6 bases at V and 4 bases at J, with 15 bases in the middle. Germline V gene lookup returns CDR1 MNHEY and CDR2 SVGAGI. The CDR3 consists of 15 residues.

This clone is a singleton in its sample. The chain carries TRBV14 and TRBJ2-2; TRBD2 aligns across 8 bases. The length of the CDR3 is 14 residues. Germline CDR1 SGHDN, CDR2 FVKESK. Trimming cost V 7 bases and J 2 bases; bases outside gene matches: 3. The DNA of the CDR3 is TGTGCCAGCAAGACTAGCGTCAACACCGGGGAGCTGTTTTTT. Its protein is CASKTSVNTGELFF.

Concerning this clone itself: This likely stems from a read error, as it lies one base from a far larger clone. The chain links TRBV6-5 to TRBJ1-3; D perhaps matches TRBD1 (6 bases). The CDR3 consists of 15 residues. Per the germline V gene, CDR1 is MNHEY and CDR2 is SVGAGI. Trimming stripped 4 bases from V and 1 base from J, with 11 bases between. The CDR3 protein is CASSWNRASGNTIYF. In nucleotides, the CDR3 is TGTGCCAGCAGTTGGAACAGGGCTTCTGGAAACACCATATATTTT.

The chain couples TRBV11-2 to TRBJ2-7; no clear D. CDR1 SGHAT and CDR2 FQNNGV come from the germline V gene. This CDR3 has 11 amino acids. Trimming took 5 bases from V and 4 from J, leaving 6 bases between them. In DNA form, the CDR3 reads TGTGCCAGCAGCCGTCAGTACGAGCAGTACTTC. Residues: CASSRQYEQYF. Filled out from reference TRBV11-2 and TRBJ2-7, the complete variable domain reads EAGVAQSPRYKIIEKRQSVAFWCNPISGHATLYWYQQILGQGPKLLIQFQNNGVVDDSQLPKDRFSAERLKGVDSTLKIQPAKLEDSAVYLCASSRQYEQYFGPGTRLTVT.

The rearrangement links TRBV5-1 to TRBJ2-3; D possibly corresponds to TRBD1 (7 bases). CDR3 length equals 16 residues. CDR1 is SGHRS, CDR2 YFSETQ, per germline. The V and J ends lost 3 bases and 1 base respectively, with 15 bases between them. The CDR3 loop is CASSSAGQQGTDTQYF. The CDR3 coding sequence is TGCGCCAGCAGCTCGGCGGGACAGCAGGGCACAGATACGCAGTATTTT.

The J gene is TRBJ2-2, the V gene TRBV6-5; D might be TRBD2 (6 bases). V gave up 0 bases and J gave up 7 bases, with 15 bases separating them. Germline CDR1 reads MNHEY; CDR2 reads SVGAGI. The CDR3 has 16 residues. CDR3 nucleotide sequence: TGTGCCAGCAGTTACTCGATAGGAGGGGTCCACGGGGAGCTGTTTTTT. Amino acids: CASSYSIGGVHGELFF.